The 4 T cell receptor beta chains below all came from one sample that was sequenced in a study of vaccination effects on CD4 cells after COVID-19. Their antigen targets remain unknown. Sequencing followed a ViraFEST assay step that expanded antigen-specific CD4+ T cells with viral peptide pools. CD4+ T cell isolation took place after 10 days of culture. The person had a PCR-confirmed SARS-CoV-2 infection during March to December 2020. Produced via immunoSEQ multiplex PCR; TCRdb's table is partial and in-frame only. The table shows about 26,000 clones, with approximately 80% occurring only once. Sequenced material: CD4+ T cells from PBMCs cultured with HCoV-NL63 spike peptides, taken before COVID-19 vaccination. Receptors were obtained from a human donor who had a prior SARS-CoV-2 infection.

This chain links TRBV7-2 with TRBJ2-2; 7 bases line up with TRBD2. CDR3 length equals 14 residues. Germline V gives CDR1 SGHTA, CDR2 FQGNSA. V lost 3 bases and J lost 5; bases outside the gene matches: 3. The CDR3: CASSLNSGTGELFF. The CDR3 DNA is TGTGCCAGCAGCTTGAATAGCGGGACCGGGGAGCTGTTTTTT.

The V gene is TRBV4-3, the J gene TRBJ1-1, with D possibly TRBD1 on 5 matching bases. Germline V CDR1 and CDR2: LGHNA, YSLEER. The V end lost 1 base, the J end lost 1 base, and 7 bases lay between the germline ends. CDR3 size: 14 residues. The CDR3, as DNA: TGCGCCAGCAGCCAAGTCGACAGGAACACTGAAGCTTTCTTT. Translation gives CASSQVDRNTEAFF.

V usage is TRBV2 and J usage is TRBJ2-6; D is perhaps TRBD2 (6 bases). Per germline, CDR1 SNHLY and CDR2 FYNNEI. V shed 8 bases and J shed 10 bases, with 6 bases lying between them. This CDR3 comprises 10 residues. CDR3 amino acids: CASGGNVLTF. As DNA, the CDR3 is TGTGCCAGCGGGGGGAACGTCCTGACTTTC.

This clone came up a few times. The chain joins TRBV19 to TRBJ1-1; 8 bases map to TRBD1. V lost 4 bases, J lost 5 bases, and 6 bases stayed unmatched. The CDR3 totals 14 residues. CDR1 is LNHDA and CDR2 is SQIVND in the germline V gene (reference sequence). As DNA, the CDR3 is TGTGCCAGTAGTAATGCAGGGGGCGATACTGAAGCTTTCTTT. Its protein is CASSNAGGDTEAFF.